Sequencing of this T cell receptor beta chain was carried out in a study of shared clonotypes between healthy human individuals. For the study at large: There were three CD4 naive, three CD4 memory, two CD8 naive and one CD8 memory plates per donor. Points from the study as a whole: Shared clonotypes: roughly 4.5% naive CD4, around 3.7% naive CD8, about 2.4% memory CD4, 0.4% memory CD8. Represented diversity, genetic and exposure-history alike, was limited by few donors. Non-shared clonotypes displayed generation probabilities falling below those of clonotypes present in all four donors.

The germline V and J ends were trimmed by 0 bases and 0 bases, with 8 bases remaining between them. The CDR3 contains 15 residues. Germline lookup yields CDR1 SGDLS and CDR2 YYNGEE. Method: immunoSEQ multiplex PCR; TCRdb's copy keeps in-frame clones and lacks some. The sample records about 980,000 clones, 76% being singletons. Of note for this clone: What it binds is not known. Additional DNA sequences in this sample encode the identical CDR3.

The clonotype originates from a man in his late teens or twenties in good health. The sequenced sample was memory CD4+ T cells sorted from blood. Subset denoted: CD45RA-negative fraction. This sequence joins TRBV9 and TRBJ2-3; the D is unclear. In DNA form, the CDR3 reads TGTGCCAGCAGCGTAGATCCAGGAAGCACAGATACGCAGTATTTT. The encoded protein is CASSVDPGSTDTQYF.